The rows below give T cell receptor beta chains drawn from one sample of a study of blood T cell repertoires in COVID-19. Sequencing used immunoSEQ multiplex PCR; TCRdb keeps in-frame clones, though not all of them. The data show approximately 90,000 clones, more than 70% seen once. The source material was peripheral blood. The source is a woman older than 75 with acute or convalescent COVID-19. Both conserved end residues are part of each CDR3. The D gene is left open where the match is weak. The size field is filled for only some rows; it gives once, few, many or a size class.

CDR3: CAIRSGTGGSPLHF
DNA: TGTGCCATCAGATCCGGGACAGGGGGGTCACCCCTCCACTTT
J: TRBJ1-6
D: TRBD1
V: TRBV10-3
size: few

CDR3: CASREGNQPQHF
DNA: TGTGCCAGCAGGGAGGGCAATCAGCCCCAGCATTTT
J: TRBJ1-5
D: -
V: TRBV27
size: -

CDR3: CATSDRSSGEQFF
DNA: TGTGCCACCAGTGACCGTTCGAGCGGTGAGCAGTTCTTC
J: TRBJ2-1
D: -
V: TRBV24-1
size: -

CDR3: CATSDETGAGNTIYF
DNA: TGTGCCACCAGTGACGAGACAGGGGCTGGAAACACCATATATTTT
J: TRBJ1-3
D: TRBD1
V: TRBV24-1
size: once

CDR3: CASSSTSNEQFF
DNA: TGTGCCAGCAGCTCAACTAGCAATGAGCAGTTCTTC
J: TRBJ2-1
D: -
V: TRBV7-3
size: -

CDR3: CASSSLGGPRNEQFF
DNA: TGTGCCAGCAGCTCGCTAGGGGGCCCTCGGAATGAGCAGTTCTTC
J: TRBJ2-1
D: TRBD1
V: TRBV7-3
size: -

CDR3: CASSVDQGATQYF
DNA: TGTGCCAGCAGCGTAGACCAGGGTGCGACCCAGTACTTC
J: TRBJ2-5
D: -
V: TRBV9
size: -

CDR3: CASSYSGTANQPQHF
DNA: TGTGCCAGCTCCTACTCCGGGACAGCTAATCAGCCCCAGCATTTT
J: TRBJ1-5
D: TRBD1
V: TRBV9
size: -

CDR3: CASSPSIMNTEAFF
DNA: TGTGCCAGCAGCCCGAGTATAATGAACACTGAAGCTTTCTTT
J: TRBJ1-1
D: -
V: TRBV5-4
size: -

CDR3: CASSYMDRSYGYTF
DNA: TGTGCCAGCAGTTACATGGACAGGAGCTATGGCTACACCTTC
J: TRBJ1-2
D: TRBD1
V: TRBV6-2/TRBV6-3
size: -

CDR3: CAWSEQGPAVAFF
DNA: TGTGCCTGGAGTGAACAGGGGCCCGCAGTAGCTTTCTTT
J: TRBJ1-1
D: TRBD1
V: TRBV30
size: -

CDR3: CASSYGRGQGDTEAFF
DNA: TGTGCCAGCAGCTACGGACGGGGGCAGGGGGACACTGAAGCTTTCTTT
J: TRBJ1-1
D: TRBD1
V: TRBV6-5
size: -

CDR3: CASSPRWDRRSDTQYF
DNA: TGTGCCAGCAGTCCCCGGTGGGACAGGCGATCAGATACGCAGTATTTT
J: TRBJ2-3
D: TRBD1
V: TRBV5-6
size: -

CDR3: CSASMASGGFQETQYF
DNA: TGCAGTGCTAGTATGGCCAGCGGAGGGTTCCAAGAGACCCAGTACTTC
J: TRBJ2-5
D: -
V: TRBV20-1
size: -

CDR3: CASSPMALSTDTQYF
DNA: TGTGCCAGCAGTCCCATGGCCTTGAGCACAGATACGCAGTATTTT
J: TRBJ2-3
D: -
V: TRBV11-1
size: -

CDR3: CASSQRQAQPQHF
DNA: TGTGCCAGCAGCCAAAGACAGGCCCAGCCCCAGCATTTT
J: TRBJ1-5
D: -
V: TRBV4-2
size: once

CDR3: CASSPFGTGLSSGYTF
DNA: TGCGCCAGCAGTCCTTTTGGGACAGGACTTTCGTCCGGCTACACCTTC
J: TRBJ1-2
D: TRBD1
V: TRBV5-1
size: -

CDR3: CASSPGDRDFYGYTF
DNA: TGTGCCAGCAGCCCGGGGGACAGGGACTTCTATGGCTACACCTTC
J: TRBJ1-2
D: TRBD1
V: TRBV2
size: -

CDR3: CAILRGLNYGYTF
DNA: TGTGCCATCCTAAGGGGGCTTAACTATGGCTACACCTTC
J: TRBJ1-2
D: TRBD1
V: TRBV6-5
size: -

CDR3: CASRVQGDTEAFF
DNA: TGTGCCAGCAGGGTTCAGGGTGACACTGAAGCTTTCTTT
J: TRBJ1-1
D: -
V: TRBV6-1
size: -

CDR3: CASSLGQGWTEAFF
DNA: TGTGCCAGCAGCTTGGGACAGGGGTGGACTGAAGCTTTCTTT
J: TRBJ1-1
D: TRBD1
V: TRBV5-5
size: few

CDR3: CASSLRLAGISYNEQFF
DNA: TGTGCCAGCAGCTTACGACTAGCGGGGATCTCCTACAATGAGCAGTTCTTC
J: TRBJ2-1
D: TRBD2
V: TRBV11-2
size: -

CDR3: CASSLGTGVGPLHF
DNA: TGTGCCAGCAGCTTAGGGACAGGGGTCGGGCCCCTCCACTTT
J: TRBJ1-6
D: TRBD1
V: TRBV7-2
size: once

CDR3: CASSYRPSRGAPYEQYF
DNA: TGTGCCAGCAGTTACCGTCCTAGCCGGGGGGCTCCCTACGAGCAGTACTTC
J: TRBJ2-7
D: -
V: TRBV6-2/TRBV6-3
size: -

CDR3: CAWSPGGNEQYF
DNA: TGTGCCTGGAGTCCAGGAGGGAACGAGCAGTACTTC
J: TRBJ2-7
D: -
V: TRBV30
size: -

CDR3: CASSPGTSSSEYF
DNA: TGTGCCAGCAGTCCCGGGACATCTTCATCGGAGTACTTC
J: TRBJ2-7
D: -
V: TRBV27
size: few

CDR3: CASSTQTQVGGYTF
DNA: TGTGCCAGTAGTACACAGACCCAGGTCGGTGGCTACACCTTC
J: TRBJ1-2
D: -
V: TRBV19
size: -

CDR3: CASSQAQGPQWTQYF
DNA: TGCGCCAGCAGCCAAGCTCAGGGGCCGCAGTGGACCCAGTACTTC
J: TRBJ2-5
D: -
V: TRBV4-3
size: -

CDR3: CASSSGDRGNQPQHF
DNA: TGTGCCAGCAGTTCAGGGGACAGGGGCAATCAGCCCCAGCATTTT
J: TRBJ1-5
D: TRBD1
V: TRBV6-5
size: -

CDR3: CASSSTRGKGYGYTF
DNA: TGTGCCAGCAGTTCCACGCGGGGGAAAGGCTATGGCTACACCTTC
J: TRBJ1-2
D: -
V: TRBV7-8
size: few

CDR3: CASSPTVLDHGNTIYF
DNA: TGTGCCAGCAGCCCTACAGTACTAGATCATGGAAACACCATATATTTT
J: TRBJ1-3
D: -
V: TRBV28
size: few

CDR3: CASVGQYNTEAFF
DNA: TGTGCCAGTGTGGGACAGTATAACACTGAAGCTTTCTTT
J: TRBJ1-1
D: TRBD1
V: TRBV19
size: once

CDR3: CSVQTLGTANTEAFF
DNA: TGCAGCGTTCAGACCCTCGGGACAGCGAACACTGAAGCTTTCTTT
J: TRBJ1-1
D: TRBD1
V: TRBV29-1
size: few

CDR3: CASSPPLRGNTREPGYTF
DNA: TGTGCCAGCAGCCCCCCGTTAAGGGGGAACACTAGGGAGCCTGGCTACACCTTC
J: TRBJ1-2
D: -
V: TRBV7-6
size: once

CDR3: CASSLLAGGPVF
DNA: TGTGCCAGCAGCTTACTGGCGGGGGGGCCGGTCTTC
J: TRBJ2-1
D: TRBD2
V: TRBV11-2
size: -

CDR3: CASSLSITGARYTF
DNA: TGCGCCAGCAGCTTGTCCATAACAGGGGCGCGCTACACCTTC
J: TRBJ1-2
D: TRBD1
V: TRBV5-1
size: -

CDR3: CASSQTMVTGGAGGEQYF
DNA: TGTGCCAGCAGCCAAACGATGGTTACAGGGGGCGCGGGGGGCGAGCAGTACTTC
J: TRBJ2-7
D: -
V: TRBV3-1/TRBV3-2
size: few

CDR3: CASSSGKGDTEAFF
DNA: TGTGCCAGCAGCTCAGGAAAGGGAGACACTGAAGCTTTCTTT
J: TRBJ1-1
D: -
V: TRBV7-8
size: -

CDR3: CAWSVRRLAGAPTSYEQYF
DNA: TGTGCCTGGAGTGTACGACGGCTAGCGGGGGCCCCGACCTCCTACGAGCAGTACTTC
J: TRBJ2-7
D: TRBD2
V: TRBV30
size: -